This entry lists 21 T cell receptor beta chains sequenced from one sample in a study of T cell responses to AZD1222 COVID-19 vaccine. Clones were read by immunoSEQ multiplex PCR, and TCRdb kept only the in-frame ones, dropping some. The table lists about 140,000 clones, 91% of them singletons. Sequenced material: peripheral blood, taken on day 0 of AZD1222 vaccination. The receptors were gathered from an adult in good health.

The chain uses TRBV6-9 and TRBJ2-4; TRBD2 is a possible D gene (5 bases). The CDR3 is 15 residues long. Trimming took 1 base from V and 6 from J, leaving 13 bases between them. Germline V gives CDR1 MNHGY, CDR2 SVAAGI. CDR3 sequence (DNA): TGTGCCAGCAGTTATTGTCCGGGATCAGCAAACATTCAGTACTTC. Residues: CASSYCPGSANIQYF.

The chain combines TRBV12-5 with TRBJ2-7; D gene unclear. Germline V gene lookup returns CDR1 LGHNT and CDR2 FRNRAP. The V and J ends lost 6 bases and 3 bases respectively, with 6 bases between them. This CDR3 region has 11 residues. The CDR3: CASGWGYEQYF. The CDR3 DNA sequence: TGTGCTAGTGGCTGGGGCTACGAGCAGTACTTC.

V gene TRBV7-3 combines with J gene TRBJ1-1; D remains ambiguous. Between the trimmed V and J ends, which lost 2 bases and 5 bases, there was a span of 9 bases. Germline V lookup: CDR1 SGHTA, CDR2 FQGTGA. There are 13 residues in the CDR3. The CDR3 region is CASSLSRVTEAFF. The CDR3 DNA sequence: TGTGCCAGCAGCTTATCGAGGGTTACTGAAGCTTTCTTT.

V usage is TRBV19 and J usage is TRBJ2-1; 12 bases are shared with TRBD2. Germline CDR1 and CDR2: LNHDA and SQIVND (reference sequence). CDR3 size: 14 residues. V trimming: 8 bases; J trimming: 6 bases; junction bases outside the gene matches: 5. The CDR3, as DNA: TGTGCCAGTGGGCTACTAGCGGGGGGCAATGAGCAGTTCTTC. Amino acid sequence: CASGLLAGGNEQFF.

This chain links TRBV4-1 with TRBJ2-1; 7 positions match TRBD2. The ends lost 3 bases at V and 7 bases at J; junction bases unmatched: 3. Looked up from germline, CDR1 is MGHRA and CDR2 is YSYEKL. This CDR3 region has 13 residues. The CDR3 sequence: CASSHNSGNEQFF. The CDR3 DNA is TGCGCCAGCAGCCATAATAGCGGGAATGAGCAGTTCTTC.

The table lists this clone with a count of one. This sequence joins TRBV5-4 and TRBJ2-1; 8 bases are shared with TRBD1. Trimming took 2 bases from V and 4 from J; bases not matched to a gene: 5. There are 15 residues in the CDR3. Germline loops: CDR1 SGHNT, CDR2 YYREEE (reference sequence). CDR3: CASSFRGRRYNEQFF. The CDR3 DNA sequence: TGTGCCAGCAGCTTCAGGGGGCGCAGGTACAATGAGCAGTTCTTC.

This clone has a single count. The chain combines TRBV5-4 with TRBJ1-2; D perhaps matches TRBD1 (5 bases). Trimming shortened V by 4 bases and J by 7 bases, and 17 bases separated the two germline ends. Germline loops: CDR1 SGHNT, CDR2 YYREEE (reference sequence). The CDR3 has 14 residues. CDR3 bases: TGTGCCAGCAGCACCCAAACAGGTGCAGGTGGCTACACCTTC. Encoded protein: CASSTQTGAGGYTF.

This chain connects TRBV30 to TRBJ1-6; D may be TRBD1 (5 bases). Trimming left V 0 bases short and J 5 bases short, with 14 bases between. This CDR3 comprises 16 residues. CDR1 and CDR2 (germline): GTSNPN, SVGIG (reference sequence). In DNA, the CDR3 is TGTGCCTGGAGTGTACGAGTGTGGGGGAATAATTCACCCCTCCACTTT. It translates to CAWSVRVWGNNSPLHF.

The chain recombines TRBV18 with TRBJ2-3; the match to TRBD2 covers 12 bases. CDR3 size: 14 residues. Germline CDR1 reads KGHSH; CDR2 reads LQKENI. V trimming: 4 bases; J trimming: 6 bases; junction bases outside the gene matches: 2. Here the CDR3 reads CASSRTSGRDTQYF. CDR3 nucleotides: TGTGCCAGCTCACGCACTAGCGGGAGGGATACGCAGTATTTT.

The chain uses TRBV24-1 and TRBJ1-2, with D hard to call. Per the germline V gene, CDR1 is KGHDR and CDR2 is SFDVKD. This CDR3 contains 13 residues. Trimming removed 4 bases at V and 0 bases at J, with 5 bases between. The CDR3 nucleotides are TGTGCCACCAGTGAAACAACTAACTATGGCTACACCTTC. This sequence encodes CATSETTNYGYTF.

The chain joins TRBV7-4 to TRBJ1-5; 9 bases map to TRBD1. V lost 1 base to trimming and J lost 2 bases; unmatched junction nucleotides: 15. CDR1 is SGHVT and CDR2 is SQSDAQ in the germline V gene. This CDR3 is built from 20 residues. CDR3 sequence (DNA): TGTGCCAGCAGCTTAGGGAGGGGAACAGGGACAGGGCTTGGCAATCAGCCCCAGCATTTT. Protein sequence: CASSLGRGTGTGLGNQPQHF.

This clone was recorded once. This sample also contains other DNA sequences that code for the same CDR3. The chain has TRBV2 and TRBJ2-7; D gene ambiguous. Germline V gene data show CDR1 as SNHLY and CDR2 as FYNNEI. Trimming took off 2 bases at V and 1 base at J, with 3 bases between the two ends. The CDR3 runs 12 residues. The CDR3 nucleotides read TGTGCCAGCAGTGAACCGTCCTACGAGCAGTACTTC. It codes for CASSEPSYEQYF.

The chain employs TRBV24-1 and TRBJ2-3, with D possibly matching TRBD2 (5 bases). CDR1 and CDR2 (germline): KGHDR, SFDVKD. Trimming took off 5 bases at V and 5 bases at J, with 16 bases between the two ends. The CDR3 is 15 amino acids. In DNA, the CDR3 is TGTGCCACCAGTGGCTCTCCTGGAGGTGTAGATACGCAGTATTTT. This translates into CATSGSPGGVDTQYF.

The chain joins TRBV3-1 (or the pseudogene TRBV3-2) to TRBJ2-1; weak D call: TRBD2 (7 bases). Germline V gives CDR1 LGHDT, CDR2 YNNKEL (reference sequence). Trimming pared 5 bases from V and 9 bases from J, leaving 23 bases between. This CDR3 has 16 amino acids. The CDR3: CASSTQGSAGRFEQFF. The CDR3, as DNA: TGTGCCAGCAGCACACAGGGTTCAGCGGGAAGGTTTGAGCAGTTCTTC.

This CDR3 reads CASSLTGAEAFF. CDR3 coding DNA: TGCGCCAGCAGCTTAACAGGGGCTGAAGCTTTCTTT. The genes are TRBV5-1 and TRBJ1-1, with TRBD1 matching over 7 bases. The ends lost 2 bases at V and 6 bases at J; junction bases unmatched: 1. The CDR3 spans 12 residues. Germline lookup yields CDR1 SGHRS and CDR2 YFSETQ.

This clone was seen more than once but under ten times. The chain is built from TRBV9 and TRBJ1-2; 9 bases are shared with TRBD1. Germline V gene lookup returns CDR1 SGDLS and CDR2 YYNGEE. The trim removed 5 bases at V and 2 bases at J, leaving 4 bases unmatched. The CDR3 sequence is 14 residues long. The CDR3 coding sequence is TGTGCCAGCAGTGCAACAGGGGGCAACTATGGCTACACCTTC. Its translation: CASSATGGNYGYTF. Filled out from reference TRBV9 and TRBJ1-2, the complete variable domain reads DSGVTQTPKHLITATGQRVTLRCSPRSGDLSVYWYQQSLDQGLQFLIQYYNGEERAKGNILERFSAQQFPDLHSELNLSSLELGDSALYFCASSATGGNYGYTFGSGTRLTVV.

The chain combines TRBV5-8 with TRBJ1-2; 7 bases map to TRBD1. From germline, CDR1 is SGHTS and CDR2 YDEGEE. This CDR3 spans 14 amino acids. The V gene end was trimmed by 1 base and the J gene end by 4 bases; junction bases not matched to a gene: 4. CDR3 sequence: CASSLRTGAYGYTF. Here the CDR3 DNA reads TGTGCCAGCAGCTTGAGGACAGGAGCCTATGGCTACACCTTC.

This rearrangement joins TRBV28 to TRBJ1-6; TRBD1 agrees at 7 bases. Unmatched junction bases numbered 11, after V lost 5 bases and J lost 7 bases. The CDR3 runs to 16 residues. CDR1 and CDR2 (germline): MDHEN, SYDVKM. The CDR3 sequence: CASSLPTGAGNSPLHF. The CDR3, as DNA: TGTGCCAGCAGTCTCCCCACAGGGGCGGGAAATTCACCCCTCCACTTT.

This clone is a singleton in its sample. V is TRBV6-6 and J is TRBJ1-6, with 10 bases aligning to TRBD1. The CDR3 spans 14 residues. The V segment lost 4 bases and the J segment 9 bases; nucleotides outside the gene matches: 3. Germline CDR1 and CDR2: MNHNY and SVGAGI (reference sequence). The CDR3 DNA follows: TGTGCCAGCAGTTCAGGGACAGGGGCTTCACCCCTCCACTTT. Translated, it gives CASSSGTGASPLHF.

Only one count was recorded for this clone. The V call is TRBV18, the J call TRBJ1-5, with D hard to call. The V end was cut by 1 base, the J end by 0 bases, with 10 bases between. The CDR3 has 16 residues. CDR1 KGHSH and CDR2 LQKENI come from the germline V gene. In DNA form, the CDR3 reads TGTGCCAGCTCACCACAGGTCGGGAATAGCAATCAGCCCCAGCATTTT. Its translation: CASSPQVGNSNQPQHF.

The chain has TRBV6-5 and TRBJ2-7, with a tentative D call TRBD2 (5 bases). From germline, CDR1 is MNHEY and CDR2 SVGAGI. The CDR3 contains 15 residues. V gave up 2 bases and J gave up 5 bases, with 16 bases separating them. The CDR3 loop reads CASSYQVGRRDEQYF. The DNA for the CDR3 is TGTGCCAGCAGTTACCAGGTTGGTCGGCGGGACGAGCAGTACTTC.